This is a list of T cell receptor beta chains from one sample in a study of blood T cell repertoires in COVID-19. This table comes from immunoSEQ multiplex PCR, and its TCRdb copy is limited to in-frame clones, with some not included. The table shows a few hundred thousand clones, with 70% to 90% occurring only once. Sequences were obtained from peripheral blood. These receptors came from a woman under 40 with COVID-19, enrolled during active disease. Each CDR3 is given with its conserved first and last residue. Each record gives: V gene, clone size, D gene, J gene, CDR3 DNA, CDR3 protein. The D gene is left open where the match is weak. A row's size may be missing; if present it is once, few, many or a size class.

V gene: TRBV5-1; clone size: NA; D gene: NA; J gene: TRBJ1-2; CDR3 DNA: TGCGCCAGCAGCTGGGGACAATCTAACTATGGCTACACCTTC; CDR3 protein: CASSWGQSNYGYTF
V gene: TRBV4-1; clone size: NA; D gene: TRBD2; J gene: TRBJ2-1; CDR3 DNA: TGCGCCAGCAGCCAAGAGGGCCCCGGACTAGCGGGAGATAATGAGCAGTTCTTC; CDR3 protein: CASSQEGPGLAGDNEQFF
V gene: TRBV2; clone size: NA; D gene: NA; J gene: TRBJ2-6; CDR3 DNA: TGTGCCAGCAGTGAGCAGGGGACCTCTGGGGCCAACGTCCTGACTTTC; CDR3 protein: CASSEQGTSGANVLTF
V gene: TRBV18; clone size: NA; D gene: NA; J gene: TRBJ1-3; CDR3 DNA: TGTGCCAGCTCACCACGTGATGAGGTTGGCTCTGGAAACACCATATATTTT; CDR3 protein: CASSPRDEVGSGNTIYF
V gene: TRBV5-1; clone size: once; D gene: TRBD1; J gene: TRBJ2-3; CDR3 DNA: TGCGCCAGCAGCTTGGTGGCAGGGGGAGCGGATACGCAGTATTTT; CDR3 protein: CASSLVAGGADTQYF
V gene: TRBV7-9; clone size: NA; D gene: TRBD2; J gene: TRBJ2-3; CDR3 DNA: TGTGCCAGCAGCTTCGGGTCTAGCGGGAGCACAGATACGCAGTATTTT; CDR3 protein: CASSFGSSGSTDTQYF
V gene: TRBV10-3; clone size: NA; D gene: NA; J gene: TRBJ2-5; CDR3 DNA: TGTGCCACAGGGGAAGGGGTTTGGGAGACCCAGTACTTC; CDR3 protein: CATGEGVWETQYF
V gene: TRBV19; clone size: NA; D gene: NA; J gene: TRBJ1-1; CDR3 DNA: TGTGCCAGTAGTACCCCCCAGGGCGGGAACACTGAAGCTTTCTTT; CDR3 protein: CASSTPQGGNTEAFF
V gene: TRBV3-1/TRBV3-2; clone size: NA; D gene: NA; J gene: TRBJ2-3; CDR3 DNA: TGTGCCAGCAGCCAAGATAGAAGCAGGGCCAACACAGATACGCAGTATTTT; CDR3 protein: CASSQDRSRANTDTQYF
V gene: TRBV4-3; clone size: once; D gene: NA; J gene: TRBJ1-2; CDR3 DNA: TGCGCCAGCAGCCAACAGTCAAATAACTATGGCTACACCTTC; CDR3 protein: CASSQQSNNYGYTF
V gene: TRBV7-2; clone size: few; D gene: NA; J gene: TRBJ2-2; CDR3 DNA: TGTGCCAGCAGCCCGTCCCCGAACACCGGGGAGCTGTTTTTT; CDR3 protein: CASSPSPNTGELFF
V gene: TRBV24-1; clone size: once; D gene: NA; J gene: TRBJ2-1; CDR3 DNA: TGTGCCACCAGTGACCCGACCGCCAGGGATAGCTCCTACAATGAGCAGTTCTTC; CDR3 protein: CATSDPTARDSSYNEQFF
V gene: TRBV18; clone size: NA; D gene: NA; J gene: TRBJ1-1; CDR3 DNA: TGTGCCAGCTCACCAGCAGCGGGGGACACTGAAGCTTTCTTT; CDR3 protein: CASSPAAGDTEAFF
V gene: TRBV5-6; clone size: once; D gene: TRBD1; J gene: TRBJ2-7; CDR3 DNA: TGTGCCAGCAGCTTGGGGGGGACAGGGGCAGTCGAGCAGTACTTC; CDR3 protein: CASSLGGTGAVEQYF
V gene: TRBV6-5; clone size: NA; D gene: NA; J gene: TRBJ1-1; CDR3 DNA: TGTGCCAGCAGTTACTCGGGACACCTTGAAGCTTTCTTT; CDR3 protein: CASSYSGHLEAFF
V gene: TRBV11-2; clone size: NA; D gene: TRBD1; J gene: TRBJ2-3; CDR3 DNA: TGTGCCAGCAGCCCACACCCAGACAGGGTCAGCGATACGCAGTATTTT; CDR3 protein: CASSPHPDRVSDTQYF
V gene: TRBV5-1; clone size: NA; D gene: NA; J gene: TRBJ1-1; CDR3 DNA: TGCGCCAGCAGCTCCACGGTGAACACTGAAGCTTTCTTT; CDR3 protein: CASSSTVNTEAFF
V gene: TRBV28; clone size: NA; D gene: TRBD1; J gene: TRBJ1-2; CDR3 DNA: TGTGCCAGCAGTTGGGGACAGGGGGCTATATTTCCCTATGGCTACACCTTC; CDR3 protein: CASSWGQGAIFPYGYTF
V gene: TRBV29-1; clone size: NA; D gene: NA; J gene: TRBJ2-1; CDR3 DNA: TGCAGCGTCCTACGACGGCGGAGTGAGCAGTTCTTC; CDR3 protein: CSVLRRRSEQFF
V gene: TRBV4-2; clone size: NA; D gene: NA; J gene: TRBJ1-6; CDR3 DNA: TGTGCCAGCAGCCAAGATGCAACGGGGTCCAATTCACCCCTCCACTTT; CDR3 protein: CASSQDATGSNSPLHF
V gene: TRBV19; clone size: NA; D gene: NA; J gene: TRBJ2-3; CDR3 DNA: TGTGCCAGTAGGGACACGTCCTCAGATACGCAGTATTTT; CDR3 protein: CASRDTSSDTQYF
V gene: TRBV7-2; clone size: NA; D gene: NA; J gene: TRBJ1-1; CDR3 DNA: TGTGCCAGCAGCTTACCGTTTTTGAACACTGAAGCTTTCTTT; CDR3 protein: CASSLPFLNTEAFF
V gene: TRBV6-2/TRBV6-3; clone size: NA; D gene: NA; J gene: TRBJ2-2; CDR3 DNA: TGTGCCAGCAGCTCCACCGGTTGGCGGACAGGGGAGCTGTTTTTT; CDR3 protein: CASSSTGWRTGELFF
V gene: TRBV15; clone size: NA; D gene: TRBD1; J gene: TRBJ2-1; CDR3 DNA: TGTGCCACCAGCAGAGATGGGCCGGACAGGCCGCAGTTCTTC; CDR3 protein: CATSRDGPDRPQFF
V gene: TRBV6-6; clone size: NA; D gene: NA; J gene: TRBJ1-3; CDR3 DNA: TGTGCCAGCAGTTACGACAGGCTGAGCTCTGGAAACACCATATATTTT; CDR3 protein: CASSYDRLSSGNTIYF
V gene: TRBV6-2/TRBV6-3; clone size: NA; D gene: TRBD1; J gene: TRBJ1-5; CDR3 DNA: TGTGCCAGCAGTTACTCAATGTTTGGGGCAGGGGGCAACTACAATCAGCCCCAGCATTTT; CDR3 protein: CASSYSMFGAGGNYNQPQHF
V gene: TRBV5-1; clone size: NA; D gene: NA; J gene: TRBJ2-1; CDR3 DNA: TGCGCCAGCAGCCCCCGGGGGGCGGCCTACAATGAGCAGTTCTTC; CDR3 protein: CASSPRGAAYNEQFF
V gene: TRBV2; clone size: NA; D gene: NA; J gene: TRBJ1-5; CDR3 DNA: TGTGCCAGCAGTGGCGGTAGGTCCCCTGGTTTTGGCTATTATAGCAATCAGCCCCAGCATTTT; CDR3 protein: CASSGGRSPGFGYYSNQPQHF
V gene: TRBV4-1; clone size: NA; D gene: NA; J gene: TRBJ1-2; CDR3 DNA: TGCGCCAGCAGCCAATGGGACTCTCCCGTGATGGCCAGTGGCTACACCTTC; CDR3 protein: CASSQWDSPVMASGYTF
V gene: TRBV6-6; clone size: NA; D gene: NA; J gene: TRBJ1-1; CDR3 DNA: TGTGCCAGCAGTTCCCAGGCGTCCAACACTGAAGCTTTCTTT; CDR3 protein: CASSSQASNTEAFF
V gene: TRBV9; clone size: NA; D gene: TRBD1; J gene: TRBJ1-1; CDR3 DNA: TGTGCCAGCAGCGTAGGGGGGAGACAGGGCAGCACTGAAGCTTTCTTT; CDR3 protein: CASSVGGRQGSTEAFF
V gene: TRBV6-5; clone size: NA; D gene: TRBD1; J gene: TRBJ1-3; CDR3 DNA: TGTGCCAGCAGTTATGACAGGGGGAGAGGAAACACCATATATTTT; CDR3 protein: CASSYDRGRGNTIYF
V gene: TRBV3-1/TRBV3-2; clone size: NA; D gene: TRBD2; J gene: TRBJ2-1; CDR3 DNA: TGTGCCAGCAGCCCGGGACTAGCGGGAGGGCCCCTCTACAATGAGCAGTTCTTC; CDR3 protein: CASSPGLAGGPLYNEQFF
V gene: TRBV7-8; clone size: NA; D gene: NA; J gene: TRBJ1-1; CDR3 DNA: TGTGCCAGCAGCTTAGCCAGGGGCTCTTACATGAACACTGAAGCTTTCTTT; CDR3 protein: CASSLARGSYMNTEAFF
V gene: TRBV4-3; clone size: NA; D gene: NA; J gene: TRBJ1-2; CDR3 DNA: TGCGCCAGCAGCCAAGGCGACAGACACTATGGCTACACCTTC; CDR3 protein: CASSQGDRHYGYTF
V gene: TRBV11-3; clone size: NA; D gene: NA; J gene: TRBJ2-1; CDR3 DNA: TGTGCCAGCAGCCCGGGGGCTAGCGGTTACAATGAGCAGTTCTTC; CDR3 protein: CASSPGASGYNEQFF
V gene: TRBV7-8; clone size: NA; D gene: NA; J gene: TRBJ1-2; CDR3 DNA: TGTGCCAGCAGCTCACAAAGAGACAGTTCTAACTATGGCTACACCTTC; CDR3 protein: CASSSQRDSSNYGYTF
V gene: TRBV7-6; clone size: NA; D gene: NA; J gene: TRBJ1-1; CDR3 DNA: TGTGCCAGCAGCTTGGTGGGGCGTGACACTGAAGCTTTCTTT; CDR3 protein: CASSLVGRDTEAFF
V gene: TRBV6-5; clone size: NA; D gene: TRBD1; J gene: TRBJ1-5; CDR3 DNA: TGTGCCAGCAGTTCCGGACAGGGACGATATCAGCCCCAGCATTTT; CDR3 protein: CASSSGQGRYQPQHF
V gene: TRBV7-8; clone size: NA; D gene: NA; J gene: TRBJ2-5; CDR3 DNA: TGTGCCAGCAGCTTAGACGGTGACGGGGAGACCCAGTACTTC; CDR3 protein: CASSLDGDGETQYF
V gene: TRBV14; clone size: NA; D gene: NA; J gene: TRBJ1-6; CDR3 DNA: TGTGCCAGCAGCCAAGAGGGAGGTTTTAATTCACCCCTCCACTTT; CDR3 protein: CASSQEGGFNSPLHF